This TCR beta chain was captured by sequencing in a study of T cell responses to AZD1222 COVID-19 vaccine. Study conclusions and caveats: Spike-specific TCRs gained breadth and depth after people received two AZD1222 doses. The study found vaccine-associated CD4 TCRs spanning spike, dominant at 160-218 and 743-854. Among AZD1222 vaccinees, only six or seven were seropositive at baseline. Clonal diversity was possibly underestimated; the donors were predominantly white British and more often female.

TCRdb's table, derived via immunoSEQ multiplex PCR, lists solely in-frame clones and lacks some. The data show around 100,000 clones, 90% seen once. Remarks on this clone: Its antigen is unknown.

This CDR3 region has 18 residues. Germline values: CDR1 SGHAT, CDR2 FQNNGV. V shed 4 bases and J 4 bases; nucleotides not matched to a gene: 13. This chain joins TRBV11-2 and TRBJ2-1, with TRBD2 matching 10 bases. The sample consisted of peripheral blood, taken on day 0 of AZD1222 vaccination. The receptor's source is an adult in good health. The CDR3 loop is CASSSPVAGGPRYNEQFF. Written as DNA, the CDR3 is TGTGCCAGCAGCTCACCGGTAGCGGGGGGTCCGAGGTACAATGAGCAGTTCTTC.